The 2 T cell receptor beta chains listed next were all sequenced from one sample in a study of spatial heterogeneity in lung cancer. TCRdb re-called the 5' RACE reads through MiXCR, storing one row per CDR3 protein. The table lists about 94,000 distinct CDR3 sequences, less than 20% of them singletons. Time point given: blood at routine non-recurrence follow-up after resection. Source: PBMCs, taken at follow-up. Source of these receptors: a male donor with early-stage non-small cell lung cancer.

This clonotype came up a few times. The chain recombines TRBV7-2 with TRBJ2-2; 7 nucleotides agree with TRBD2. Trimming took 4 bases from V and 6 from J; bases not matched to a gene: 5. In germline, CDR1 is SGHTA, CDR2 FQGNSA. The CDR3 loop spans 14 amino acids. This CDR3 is CASSSGTKAGELFF. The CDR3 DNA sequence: TGTGCCAGCAGCTCCGGGACTAAGGCCGGGGAGCTGTTTTTT.

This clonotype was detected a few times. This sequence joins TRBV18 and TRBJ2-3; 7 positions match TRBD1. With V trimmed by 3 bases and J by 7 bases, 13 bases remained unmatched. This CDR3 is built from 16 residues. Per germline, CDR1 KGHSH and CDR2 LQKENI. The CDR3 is CASSPGTVVNGNTQYF. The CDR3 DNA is TGTGCCAGCTCACCGGGGACAGTTGTTAACGGAAATACGCAGTATTTT.